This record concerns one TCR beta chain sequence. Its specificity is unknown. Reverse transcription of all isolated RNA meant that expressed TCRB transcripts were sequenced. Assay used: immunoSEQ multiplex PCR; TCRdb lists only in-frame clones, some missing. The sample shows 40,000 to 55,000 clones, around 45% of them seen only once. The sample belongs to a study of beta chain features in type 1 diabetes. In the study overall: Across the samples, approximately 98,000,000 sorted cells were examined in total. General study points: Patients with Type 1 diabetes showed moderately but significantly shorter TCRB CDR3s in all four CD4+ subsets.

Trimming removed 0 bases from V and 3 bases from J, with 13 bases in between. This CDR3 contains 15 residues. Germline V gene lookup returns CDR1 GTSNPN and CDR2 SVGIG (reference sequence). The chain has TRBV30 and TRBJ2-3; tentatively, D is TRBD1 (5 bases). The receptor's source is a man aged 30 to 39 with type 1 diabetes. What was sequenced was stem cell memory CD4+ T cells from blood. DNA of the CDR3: TGTGCCTGGAGTGTACTCAGGGTTCGAACAGATACGCAGTATTTT. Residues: CAWSVLRVRTDTQYF.